The clone carrying this T cell receptor (beta chain) occurred many times. Its antigen is as yet unknown. TCRdb re-called the 5' RACE reads through MiXCR, storing one row per CDR3 protein. Of approximately 100,000 distinct CDR3 sequences in the sample, 8% to 10% were seen once. The sample is drawn from a study of CD8 T cells in ankylosing spondylitis. The CDR3 has 15 amino acids. V was clipped by 6 bases and J by 13 bases, with 24 bases between them. Germline CDR1 is MNHNS and CDR2 is SASEGT. Study observations and caveats: Seemingly characteristic of ankylosing spondylitis blood was a TCR beta motif consisting of about 8 highly homologous variants. As reported, disease-linked clones showed significant enrichment in matched ankylosing spondylitis synovial fluid.

This TCR derives from a male donor with ankylosing spondylitis or in good health (not recorded which). Material for sequencing was blood, either unsorted or a sorted T cell fraction (not recorded which). This chain links TRBV6-1 with TRBJ2-2, with D perhaps given as TRBD1 or TRBD2 (5 bases each). CDR3 region: CASRPRGFWTSWLFF. The CDR3, as DNA: TGTGCCAGCAGACCCCGGGGCTTTTGGACTTCGTGGCTGTTTTTT.